This entry describes one TCR beta chain. Its antigen is undetermined. This specimen comes from a study of cytomegalovirus exposure and HLA in healthy donors. General study points: Confirmation was obtained in vitro that a few CMV-associated chains are specific for CMV antigens. Sequencing likely caused a cluster of highly shared sequence variants. Later genetic work tied a missense DCLRE1C variant to beta-chain V and J trimming.

The V gene lost 8 bases and the J gene lost 4 bases, with 15 bases spanning the gap. Germline values: CDR1 ENHRY, CDR2 SYGVKD. This CDR3 spans 13 amino acids. The primer mix had 60 Vbeta and 13 Jbeta primers. Produced via immunoSEQ multiplex PCR; TCRdb's table is partial and in-frame only. The table has about 180,000 clones, roughly four fifths seen once. The sample comprised PBMCs. The chain employs TRBV10-3 and TRBJ2-7, with a tentative D call TRBD1 (7 bases). The clonotype originates from a man younger than 35 in good health and CMV-seronegative. Here the CDR3 DNA reads TGTGCCATCCAAGGGCCAGGGGGGTACGAGCAGTACTTC. This encodes CAIQGPGGYEQYF.